Each of the 4 T cell receptor beta chains below was sequenced from the same sample in a study of OX40 agonist ivuxolimab in advanced cancers. Clones were sequenced by immunoSEQ multiplex PCR, and TCRdb holds only the in-frame ones, with some missing. In the table there are about 40,000 clones, around 86% of which are singletons. This specimen consisted of CD4+ or CD8+ T cells sorted from blood, obtained in a trial of the OX40 agonist ivuxolimab. The receptors stem from an adult with an advanced solid tumor such as melanoma, head and neck, liver or kidney cancer.

The V and J genes are TRBV27 and TRBJ1-1, with D maybe TRBD1 (5 bases). V lost 6 bases and J lost 2, with 16 bases in between. The CDR3 contains 15 residues. Germline lookup yields CDR1 MNHEY and CDR2 SMNVEV (reference sequence). CDR3 DNA sequence: TGTGCCAGCAGACCCCCCGGACAAATTAACACTGAAGCTTTCTTT. Encoded protein: CASRPPGQINTEAFF.

The CDR3 loop reads CASSPGQYYGYTF. Written as DNA, the CDR3 is TGCGCCAGCAGCCCGGGACAGTACTATGGCTACACCTTC. The chain combines TRBV4-3 with TRBJ1-2; 7 nucleotides agree with TRBD1. The V and J ends lost 4 bases and 3 bases, in that order; junction bases with no gene match: 2. This CDR3 is built from 13 residues. CDR1 and CDR2 (germline): LGHNA, YSLEER.

The chain combines TRBV6-6 with TRBJ1-2; TRBD1 matches 8 bases. Germline V gene lookup returns CDR1 MNHNY and CDR2 SVGAGI (reference sequence). The CDR3 is 14 residues long. V lost 6 bases, J lost 2 bases, and 5 bases stayed unmatched. The CDR3 spells CASSHGQGNYGYTF. The CDR3 DNA reads as TGTGCCAGCAGCCACGGACAGGGAAACTATGGCTACACCTTC.

This chain links TRBV4-3 with TRBJ2-2; unclear D gene. The CDR3 sequence is 15 residues long. The germline V gene encodes CDR1 LGHNA and CDR2 YSLEER. Trimming cost V 0 bases and J 6 bases, with 11 bases left between them. The CDR3 loop reads CASSQEVGIPGELFF. In nucleotides, the CDR3 is TGCGCCAGCAGCCAAGAAGTAGGGATCCCCGGGGAGCTGTTTTTT.